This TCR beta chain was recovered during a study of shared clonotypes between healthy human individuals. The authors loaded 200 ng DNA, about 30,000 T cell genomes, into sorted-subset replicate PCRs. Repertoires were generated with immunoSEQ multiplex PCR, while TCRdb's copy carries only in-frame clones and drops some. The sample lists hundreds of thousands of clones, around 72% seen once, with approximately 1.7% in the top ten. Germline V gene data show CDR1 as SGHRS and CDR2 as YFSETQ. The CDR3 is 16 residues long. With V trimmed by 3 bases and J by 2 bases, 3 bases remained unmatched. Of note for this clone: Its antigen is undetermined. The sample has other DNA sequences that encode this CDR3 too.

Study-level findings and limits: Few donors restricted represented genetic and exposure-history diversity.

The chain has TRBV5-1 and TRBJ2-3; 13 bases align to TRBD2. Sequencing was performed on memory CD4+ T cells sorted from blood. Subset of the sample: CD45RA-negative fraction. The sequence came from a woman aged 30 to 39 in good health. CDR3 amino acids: CASSSGLAGTTDTQYF. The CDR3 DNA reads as TGCGCCAGCAGCTCGGGACTAGCGGGAACCACAGATACGCAGTATTTT.